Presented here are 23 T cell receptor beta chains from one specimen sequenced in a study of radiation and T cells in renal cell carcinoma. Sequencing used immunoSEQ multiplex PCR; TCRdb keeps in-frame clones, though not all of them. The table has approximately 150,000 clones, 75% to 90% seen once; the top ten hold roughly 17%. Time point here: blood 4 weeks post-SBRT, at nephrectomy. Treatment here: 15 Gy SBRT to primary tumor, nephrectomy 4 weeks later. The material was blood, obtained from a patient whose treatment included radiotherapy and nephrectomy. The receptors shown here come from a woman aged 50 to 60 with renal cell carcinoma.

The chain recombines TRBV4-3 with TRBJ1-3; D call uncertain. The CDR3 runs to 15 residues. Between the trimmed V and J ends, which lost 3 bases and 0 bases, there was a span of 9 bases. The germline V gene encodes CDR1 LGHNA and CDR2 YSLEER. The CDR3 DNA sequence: TGCGCCAGCAGCCATGGACTGGACTCTGGAAACACCATATATTTT. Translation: CASSHGLDSGNTIYF.

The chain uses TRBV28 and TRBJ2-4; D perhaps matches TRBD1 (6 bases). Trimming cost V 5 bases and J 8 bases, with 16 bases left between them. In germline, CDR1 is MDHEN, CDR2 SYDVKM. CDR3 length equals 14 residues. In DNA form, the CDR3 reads TGTGCCAGCAGTCCCCACCGAGAGGGGGACATTCAGTACTTC. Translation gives CASSPHREGDIQYF.

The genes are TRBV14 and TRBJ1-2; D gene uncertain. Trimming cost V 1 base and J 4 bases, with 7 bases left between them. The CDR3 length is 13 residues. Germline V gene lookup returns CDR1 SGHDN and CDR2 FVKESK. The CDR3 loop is CASSQGTVYGYTF. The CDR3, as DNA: TGTGCCAGCAGCCAAGGGACGGTCTATGGCTACACCTTC. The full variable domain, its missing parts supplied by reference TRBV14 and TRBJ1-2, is EAGVTQFPSHSVIEKGQTVTLRCDPISGHDNLYWYRRVMGKEIKFLLHFVKESKQDESGMPNNRFLAERTGGTYSTLKVQPAELEDSGVYFCASSQGTVYGYTFGSGTRLTVV.

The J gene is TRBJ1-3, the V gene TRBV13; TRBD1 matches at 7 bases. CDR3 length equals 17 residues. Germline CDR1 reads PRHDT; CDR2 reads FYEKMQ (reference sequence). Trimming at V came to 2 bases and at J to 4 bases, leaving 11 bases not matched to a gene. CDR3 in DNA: TGTGCCAGCAGCTTAATCTCACAGGGGCCTACGGGAAACACCATATATTTT. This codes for CASSLISQGPTGNTIYF.

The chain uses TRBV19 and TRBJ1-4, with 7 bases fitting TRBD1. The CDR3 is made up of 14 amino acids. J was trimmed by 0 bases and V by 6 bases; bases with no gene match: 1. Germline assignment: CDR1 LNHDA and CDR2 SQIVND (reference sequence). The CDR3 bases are TGTGCCAGTAGACAGGGGACAACTAATGAAAAACTGTTTTTT. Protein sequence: CASRQGTTNEKLFF.

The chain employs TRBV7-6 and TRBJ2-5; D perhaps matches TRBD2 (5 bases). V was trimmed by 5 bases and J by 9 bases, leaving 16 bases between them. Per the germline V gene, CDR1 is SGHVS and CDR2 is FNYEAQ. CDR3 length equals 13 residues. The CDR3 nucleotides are TGTGCCAGCAGCCATCCGCGGGTCCCGGCCCAGTACTTC. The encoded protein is CASSHPRVPAQYF.

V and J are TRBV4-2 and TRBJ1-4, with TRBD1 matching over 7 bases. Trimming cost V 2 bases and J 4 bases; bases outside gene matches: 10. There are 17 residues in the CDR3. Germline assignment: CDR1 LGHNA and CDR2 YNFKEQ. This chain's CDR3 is CASSQTRRQGDNEKLFF. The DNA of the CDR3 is TGTGCCAGCAGCCAAACTCGAAGACAGGGCGATAATGAAAAACTGTTTTTT.

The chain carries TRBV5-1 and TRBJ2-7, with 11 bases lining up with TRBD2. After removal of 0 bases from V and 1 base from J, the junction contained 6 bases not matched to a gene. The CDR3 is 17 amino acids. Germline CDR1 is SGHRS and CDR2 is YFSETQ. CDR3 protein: CASSLELAGGRSYEQYF. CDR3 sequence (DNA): TGCGCCAGCAGCTTGGAGTTAGCGGGAGGGAGATCCTACGAGCAGTACTTC.

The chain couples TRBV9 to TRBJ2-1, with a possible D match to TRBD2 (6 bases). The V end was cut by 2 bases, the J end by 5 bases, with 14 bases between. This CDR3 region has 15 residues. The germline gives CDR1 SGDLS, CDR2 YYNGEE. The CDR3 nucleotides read TGTGCCAGCAGCGTTACTGTACTAGCCGACAATGAGCAGTTCTTC. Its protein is CASSVTVLADNEQFF.

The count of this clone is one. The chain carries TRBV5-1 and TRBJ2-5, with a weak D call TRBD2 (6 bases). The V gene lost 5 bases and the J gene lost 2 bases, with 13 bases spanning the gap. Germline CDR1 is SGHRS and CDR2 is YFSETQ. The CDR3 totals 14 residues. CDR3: CASRAGLTQETQYF. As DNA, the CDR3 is TGCGCCAGCAGGGCGGGGCTTACTCAAGAGACCCAGTACTTC.

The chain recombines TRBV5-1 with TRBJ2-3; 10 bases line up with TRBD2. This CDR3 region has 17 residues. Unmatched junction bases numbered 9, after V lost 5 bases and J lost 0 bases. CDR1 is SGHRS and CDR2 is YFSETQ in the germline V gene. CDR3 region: CASRLEREGPSTDTQYF. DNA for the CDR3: TGCGCCAGCAGGCTCGAGCGGGAGGGCCCTAGCACAGATACGCAGTATTTT.

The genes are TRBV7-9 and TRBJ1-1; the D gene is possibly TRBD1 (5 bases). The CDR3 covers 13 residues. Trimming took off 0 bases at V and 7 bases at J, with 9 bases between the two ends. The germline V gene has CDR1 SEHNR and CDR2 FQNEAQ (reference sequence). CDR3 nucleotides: TGTGCCAGCAGCTTAGCGTCGGGGGTTGAAGCTTTCTTT. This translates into CASSLASGVEAFF.

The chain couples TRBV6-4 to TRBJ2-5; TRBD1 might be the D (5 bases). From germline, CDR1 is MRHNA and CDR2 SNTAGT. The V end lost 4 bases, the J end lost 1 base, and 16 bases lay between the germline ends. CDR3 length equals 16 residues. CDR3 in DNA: TGTGCCAGCAGTGGCCAAACCTCAGGGTTCCAAGAGACCCAGTACTTC. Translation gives CASSGQTSGFQETQYF.

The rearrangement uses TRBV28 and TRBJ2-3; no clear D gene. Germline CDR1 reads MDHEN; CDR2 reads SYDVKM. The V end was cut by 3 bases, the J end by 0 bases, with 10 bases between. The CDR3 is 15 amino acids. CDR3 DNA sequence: TGTGCCAGCAGTTTCGGCGCAGTAAGCACAGATACGCAGTATTTT. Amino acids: CASSFGAVSTDTQYF.

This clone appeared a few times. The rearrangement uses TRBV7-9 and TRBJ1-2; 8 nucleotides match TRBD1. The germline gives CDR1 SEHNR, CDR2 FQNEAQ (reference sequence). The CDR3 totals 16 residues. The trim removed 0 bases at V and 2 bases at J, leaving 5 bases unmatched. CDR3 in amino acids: CASSLATGAENYGYTF. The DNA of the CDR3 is TGTGCCAGCAGCTTAGCGACAGGGGCGGAGAACTATGGCTACACCTTC.

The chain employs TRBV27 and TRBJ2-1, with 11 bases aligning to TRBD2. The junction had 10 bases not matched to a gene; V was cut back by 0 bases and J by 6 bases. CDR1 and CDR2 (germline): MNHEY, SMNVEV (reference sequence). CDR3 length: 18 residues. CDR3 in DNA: TGTGCCAGCAGTTTATCGGGAGGCGTAGCGGGAGGGCGCAATGAGCAGTTCTTC. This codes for CASSLSGGVAGGRNEQFF.

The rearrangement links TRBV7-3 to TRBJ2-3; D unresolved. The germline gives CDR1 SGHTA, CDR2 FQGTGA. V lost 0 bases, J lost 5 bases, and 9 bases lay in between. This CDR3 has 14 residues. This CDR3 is CASSLTRTQDTQYF. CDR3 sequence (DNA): TGTGCCAGCAGCTTAACCAGAACGCAAGATACGCAGTATTTT.

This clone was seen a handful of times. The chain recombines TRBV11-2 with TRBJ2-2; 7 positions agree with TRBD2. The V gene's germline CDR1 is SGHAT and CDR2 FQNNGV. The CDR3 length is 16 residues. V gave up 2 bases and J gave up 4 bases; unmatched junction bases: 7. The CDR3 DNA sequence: TGTGCCAGCAGCTTACCTCTGGGGGGGATCACCGGGGAGCTGTTTTTT. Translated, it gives CASSLPLGGITGELFF.

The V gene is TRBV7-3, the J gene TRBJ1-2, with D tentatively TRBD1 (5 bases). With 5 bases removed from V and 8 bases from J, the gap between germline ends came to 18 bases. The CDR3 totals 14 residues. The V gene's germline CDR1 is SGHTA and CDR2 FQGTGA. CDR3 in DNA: TGTGCCAGCAGCGGGGGGAAGGCATTCGAGGGCTACACCTTC. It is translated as CASSGGKAFEGYTF.

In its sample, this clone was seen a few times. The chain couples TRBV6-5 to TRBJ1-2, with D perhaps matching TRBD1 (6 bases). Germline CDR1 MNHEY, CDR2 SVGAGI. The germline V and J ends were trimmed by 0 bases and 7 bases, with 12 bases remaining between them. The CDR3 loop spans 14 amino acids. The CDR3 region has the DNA TGTGCCAGCAGTTACTCAGGGGGGGCGCGTGGCTACACCTTC. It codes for CASSYSGGARGYTF.

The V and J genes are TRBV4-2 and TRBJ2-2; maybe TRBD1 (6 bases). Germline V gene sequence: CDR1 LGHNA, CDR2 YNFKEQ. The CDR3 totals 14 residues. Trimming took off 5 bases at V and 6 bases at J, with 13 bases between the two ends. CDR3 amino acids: CASSYQGIAGELFF. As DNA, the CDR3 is TGTGCCAGCAGCTACCAGGGGATCGCCGGGGAGCTGTTTTTT.

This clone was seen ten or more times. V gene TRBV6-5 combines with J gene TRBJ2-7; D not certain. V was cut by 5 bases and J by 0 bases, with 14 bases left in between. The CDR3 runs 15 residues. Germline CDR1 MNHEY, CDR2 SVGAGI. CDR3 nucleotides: TGTGCCAGCAGTCTATTAGGCTGGAGCTCCTACGAGCAGTACTTC. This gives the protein CASSLLGWSSYEQYF.

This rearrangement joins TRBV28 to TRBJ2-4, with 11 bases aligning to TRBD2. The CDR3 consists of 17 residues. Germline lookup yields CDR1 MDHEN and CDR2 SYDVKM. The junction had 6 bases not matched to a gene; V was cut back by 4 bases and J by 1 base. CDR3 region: CASSYLAGGLAKNIQYF. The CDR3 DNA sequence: TGTGCCAGCAGTTATCTAGCGGGAGGTCTGGCCAAAAACATTCAGTACTTC.